This TCR beta chain is from a study of PD-1 blockade in classical Hodgkin lymphoma. General observations from the study: Newly diagnosed patients were reported to start with lower TCR diversity than healthy donors. The baseline diversity of complete responders showed similarity to that of newly diagnosed patients. CD8+ TCR diversity did not rise significantly by C4D1, unlike CD4+.

Points on this clone: Antigen specificity is unknown.

Every patient experienced relapse after autologous stem cell transplantation, and brentuximab vedotin exposure varied. The CDR3 has 13 residues. V lost 3 bases and J 10 bases, leaving 14 bases between the germline ends. Germline values: CDR1 SGDLS, CDR2 YYNGEE. Here immunoSEQ multiplex PCR was the method, and the copy in TCRdb shows in-frame clones only, minus some. The sample shows 95,000 to 100,000 clones, roughly 90% of them seen only once. The sequences come from peripheral blood mononuclear cells (PBMCs), collected before the second cycle of nivolumab. The clonotype comes from a human donor with classical Hodgkin lymphoma. The chain joins TRBV9 to TRBJ2-1, with D possibly being TRBD1 or TRBD2 (5 bases each). In DNA form, the CDR3 reads TGTGCCAGCAGCGGGGGGAAATGGTGGGAGCAGTTCTTC. This codes for CASSGGKWWEQFF.